Reported below is one TCR beta chain. The data belong to a study of blood T cell repertoires in COVID-19. Across the whole study: The United States, Italy and Spain were the sources of the acute and convalescent COVID-19 samples. Sources were T cells, B-cell-depleted T cells, or PBMCs; the material itself was cDNA or gDNA.

Original handling: For nucleated cells, counts were estimated from reference gene primer amplification. Clones were sequenced by immunoSEQ multiplex PCR, and TCRdb holds only the in-frame ones, with some missing. Clonal size and the V and J genes are those of that table, whereas D and trimming came from the DNA. The sample has some 80,000 clones, over 70% seen once. This CDR3 comprises 15 residues. V was cut by 0 bases and J by 1 base, with 11 bases left in between. Germline CDR1 SGHRS, CDR2 YFSETQ. The sequencing sample was made of peripheral blood. The source of this sequence is a human donor in a cohort sampled during active COVID-19. The chain recombines TRBV5-1 with TRBJ2-7, with D possibly being TRBD1 (6 bases). As DNA, the CDR3 is TGCGCCAGCAGCTTGGTGTTGGGGGCTTCCTACGAGCAGTACTTC. This translates into CASSLVLGASYEQYF.